This record concerns one T cell receptor beta chain sequence. Its antigen remains unknown. This table comes from immunoSEQ multiplex PCR, and its TCRdb copy is limited to in-frame clones, with some not included. There are some 130,000 clones in the sample; around 93% occur only once, and about 0.93% lies in the top ten. This sample stems from a study of OX40 agonist ivuxolimab in advanced cancers. General observations from the study: On average, CD8+ T cells showed a greater number of expanded clones than CD4+.

From germline, CDR1 is SGHRS and CDR2 YFSETQ. Losses at the gene ends were 7 bases for V and 0 bases for J; bases not matched to a gene: 19. This CDR3 comprises 20 residues. The TCR comes from an adult with an advanced solid tumor such as melanoma, head and neck, liver or kidney cancer. This sequence joins TRBV5-1 and TRBJ2-2; 9 positions agree with TRBD2. Sequencing was performed on CD4+ or CD8+ T cells sorted from blood, taken in a trial of the OX40 agonist ivuxolimab. The DNA of the CDR3 is TGCGCCAGCTTCCAAACTCCGGGACTAGCCCGATCCGCGAACACCGGGGAGCTGTTTTTT. Its translation is CASFQTPGLARSANTGELFF.